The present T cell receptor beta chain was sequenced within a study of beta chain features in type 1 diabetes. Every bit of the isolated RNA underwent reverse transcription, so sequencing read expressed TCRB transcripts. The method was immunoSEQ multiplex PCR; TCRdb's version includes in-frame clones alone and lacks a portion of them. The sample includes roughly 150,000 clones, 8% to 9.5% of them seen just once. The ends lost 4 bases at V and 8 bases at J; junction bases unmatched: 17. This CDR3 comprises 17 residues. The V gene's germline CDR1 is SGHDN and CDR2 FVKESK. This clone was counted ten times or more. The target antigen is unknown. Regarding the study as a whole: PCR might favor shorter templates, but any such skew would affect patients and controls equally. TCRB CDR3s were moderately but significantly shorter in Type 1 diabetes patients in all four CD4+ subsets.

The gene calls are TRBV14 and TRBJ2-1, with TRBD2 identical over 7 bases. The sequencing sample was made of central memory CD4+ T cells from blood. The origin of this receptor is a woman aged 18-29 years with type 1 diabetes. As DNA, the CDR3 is TGTGCCAGCAGCCCACCCTTTGGGGCGGGAGTAATCGATGAGCAGTTCTTC. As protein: CASSPPFGAGVIDEQFF.